This T cell receptor beta chain emerged from a study of blood T cell repertoires in COVID-19. In the study overall: From T cells, B-cell-depleted T cells, or PBMCs came the material, which was cDNA or gDNA.

Germline lookup yields CDR1 LGHDT and CDR2 YNNKEL (reference sequence). V gave up 1 base and J gave up 8 bases; unmatched junction bases: 3. This CDR3 region has 13 residues. This clone showed up just a few times. In the authors' workflow: Reference gene primer amplification yielded estimated nucleated cell counts. Some clones are missing from TCRdb's copy, which holds only in-frame ones; the method was immunoSEQ multiplex PCR. The V and J calls and clone size come from that table; D and trimming were worked out from the DNA. The data show 250,000 to 400,000 clones, about 88% seen once. Grouping used clinical history reported by participants in a survey and questionnaire.

The sequenced sample consisted of PBMCs or T cells enriched from blood (not recorded which). The TCR sequence derives from a man in his 60s who had recovered from COVID-19. This chain links TRBV3-1 (or the pseudogene TRBV3-2) with TRBJ1-1; 8 bases fit TRBD1. As DNA, the CDR3 is TGTGCCAGCAGCCAAGTCAGGGGGCAAGAAGCTTTCTTT. It translates to CASSQVRGQEAFF.